The 18 T cell receptor beta chains in this list originate from one sample, sequenced in a study of blood T cell repertoires in COVID-19. Measured with immunoSEQ multiplex PCR; TCRdb has only the in-frame clones, and not every one. The repertoire holds fewer than 80,000 clones, with about 86% as singletons. Material for sequencing was peripheral blood. The receptors derive from a man older than 75 with COVID-19, enrolled during active disease.

The CDR3 loop reads CSVEVGQGVYGYTF. CDR3 bases: TGCAGCGTTGAAGTTGGTCAGGGGGTCTATGGCTACACCTTC. V gene TRBV29-1 combines with J gene TRBJ1-2; the match to TRBD1 covers 7 bases. Looked up from germline, CDR1 is SQVTM and CDR2 is ANQGSEA. Trimming at V came to 1 base and at J to 4 bases, leaving 6 bases not matched to a gene. This CDR3 comprises 14 residues.

The chain links TRBV18 to TRBJ1-1; D unresolved. This CDR3 is 13 amino acids long. The V gene's germline CDR1 is KGHSH and CDR2 LQKENI. V lost 3 bases and J lost 0, with 5 bases in between. In DNA, the CDR3 is TGTGCCAGCTCACCGGGAGTGAACACTGAAGCTTTCTTT. It codes for CASSPGVNTEAFF. The variable domain in full, completed from reference TRBV18 and TRBJ1-1, reads NAGVMQNPRHLVRRRGQEARLRCSPMKGHSHVYWYRQLPEEGLKFMVYLQKENIIDESGMPKERFSAEFPKEGPSILRIQQVVRGDSAAYFCASSPGVNTEAFFGQGTRLTVV.

The chain employs TRBV9 and TRBJ1-1, with 10 bases aligning to TRBD1. J lost 4 bases, V lost 4 bases, and 16 bases had no gene match. The CDR3 has 18 amino acids. Looked up from germline, CDR1 is SGDLS and CDR2 is YYNGEE. CDR3 sequence reads: CASSLYVPGQGTGTEAFF. DNA for the CDR3: TGTGCCAGCAGCTTATATGTCCCGGGACAGGGGACGGGCACTGAAGCTTTCTTT.

The chain combines TRBV2 with TRBJ1-4; TRBD1 is a possible D gene (6 bases). The germline gives CDR1 SNHLY, CDR2 FYNNEI. The CDR3 extends over 15 amino acids. Between the trimmed V and J ends, which lost 4 bases and 3 bases, there was a span of 12 bases. DNA for the CDR3: TGTGCCAGCAGTGGGACGGGACACTCTAATGAAAAACTGTTTTTT. Its protein product is CASSGTGHSNEKLFF.

This sequence joins TRBV5-1 and TRBJ2-3, with 8 nucleotides matching TRBD2. V trimming: 5 bases; J trimming: 2 bases; junction bases outside the gene matches: 7. Germline V CDR1 and CDR2: SGHRS, YFSETQ. The CDR3 contains 15 residues. The CDR3 sequence is CASRRAGAVTDTQYF. CDR3 DNA: TGCGCCAGCAGAAGAGCGGGGGCCGTCACAGATACGCAGTATTTT.

The rearrangement links TRBV24-1 to TRBJ1-5, with a possible D match to TRBD1 (6 bases). The CDR3 sequence is 15 residues long. The V gene's germline CDR1 is KGHDR and CDR2 SFDVKD. With 4 bases removed from V and 4 bases from J, the gap between germline ends came to 13 bases. The CDR3 loop is CATSDSGHQNQPQHF. The CDR3 coding sequence is TGTGCCACCAGTGACTCGGGACACCAGAATCAGCCCCAGCATTTT.

Only a few counts were recorded for this clone. As DNA, the CDR3 is TGTGCCATCAGTGAGTCGACAGGGGTAGGCAATCAGCCCCAGCATTTT. Its translation: CAISESTGVGNQPQHF. The rearrangement uses TRBV10-3 and TRBJ1-5; 8 positions agree with TRBD1. Germline lookup yields CDR1 ENHRY and CDR2 SYGVKD. The CDR3 sequence is 16 residues long. J lost 2 bases, V lost 0 bases, and 3 bases had no gene match.

The chain joins TRBV11-3 to TRBJ2-1, with a weak D call TRBD2 (6 bases). V gave up 5 bases and J gave up 3 bases, with 14 bases separating them. In germline, CDR1 is SGHNT, CDR2 YENEEA. CDR3 length: 15 residues. The CDR3 DNA follows: TGTGCCAGCAGCCCCGGCGGGGCAGACTACAATGAGCAGTTCTTC. Translating gives CASSPGGADYNEQFF.

The chain couples TRBV5-4 to TRBJ1-4; D gene uncertain. This CDR3 comprises 15 residues. Trimming removed 0 bases from V and 4 bases from J, with 10 bases in between. Germline V gene data show CDR1 as SGHNT and CDR2 as YYREEE (reference sequence). CDR3 sequence: CASSLGGPLNEKLFF. The CDR3 DNA sequence: TGTGCCAGCAGCTTGGGAGGGCCGCTTAATGAAAAACTGTTTTTT.

This clone was found a few times. The V gene is TRBV7-8, the J gene TRBJ2-3; 7 bases are shared with TRBD2. Germline V gene lookup returns CDR1 SGHVS and CDR2 FQNEAQ. Trimming removed 4 bases from V and 1 base from J; junction bases left unmatched: 11. This CDR3 is built from 17 residues. The CDR3 DNA reads as TGTGCCAGCAGCTCAGGACGGTTACGGGGGGGCACAGATACGCAGTATTTT. Translated: CASSSGRLRGGTDTQYF.

The V call is TRBV12-3 or TRBV12-4, the J call TRBJ1-2, with 7 bases identical to TRBD1. The CDR3 consists of 13 residues. The V segment lost 4 bases and the J segment 5 bases; nucleotides outside the gene matches: 4. The CDR3 sequence: CASSSSTGYGYTF. The CDR3 DNA follows: TGTGCCAGCAGTTCGTCGACAGGGTATGGCTACACCTTC.

This clone was recorded a few times. The J gene is TRBJ1-5, the V gene TRBV6-2 or TRBV6-3; D is unclear. Germline CDR1 and CDR2: MNHEY and SVGEGT. This CDR3 comprises 14 residues. Trimming cost V 4 bases and J 5 bases, with 12 bases left between them. CDR3 protein: CASSFVTEYQPQHF. The CDR3 DNA is TGTGCCAGCAGTTTCGTAACAGAATATCAGCCCCAGCATTTT.

The chain joins TRBV6-5 to TRBJ2-7; 9 bases agree with TRBD1. The germline V gene encodes CDR1 MNHEY and CDR2 SVGAGI. This CDR3 has 14 residues. J gave up 7 bases and V 6 bases, and 10 bases lay outside the gene matches. The CDR3 protein is CASRGGQGALEQYF. The CDR3 DNA reads as TGTGCCAGCAGGGGGGGACAGGGAGCACTGGAGCAGTACTTC.

The J gene is TRBJ1-1, the V gene TRBV24-1; D remains ambiguous. Trimming cost V 2 bases and J 4 bases, with 13 bases left between them. Per germline, CDR1 KGHDR and CDR2 SFDVKD. This CDR3 is 15 amino acids long. The CDR3 DNA reads TGTGCCACCAGTGATTCGGCCGGACGGGGCACTGAAGCTTTCTTT. It specifies CATSDSAGRGTEAFF.

The V gene is TRBV7-6, the J gene TRBJ1-1; D might be TRBD1 (6 bases). Per the germline V gene, CDR1 is SGHVS and CDR2 is FNYEAQ. The CDR3 totals 13 residues. V lost 2 bases to trimming and J lost 6 bases, with 10 bases between them. The CDR3 here is CASSLNEGAEAFF. The CDR3 nucleotides read TGTGCCAGCAGCTTAAACGAGGGGGCTGAAGCTTTCTTT.

The rearrangement links TRBV2 to TRBJ1-1; D gene unclear. This CDR3 spans 13 amino acids. The germline V and J ends were trimmed by 8 bases and 1 base, with 11 bases remaining between them. Per germline, CDR1 SNHLY and CDR2 FYNNEI. DNA for the CDR3: TGTGCCAGCTGCACCAAGCCGAACACTGAAGCTTTCTTT. Protein: CASCTKPNTEAFF.

The count of this clone is one. This chain joins TRBV27 and TRBJ2-1; D may be TRBD1 (6 bases). The CDR3 has 13 amino acids. CDR1 MNHEY and CDR2 SMNVEV come from the germline V gene (reference sequence). V was trimmed by 7 bases and J by 9 bases, leaving 16 bases between them. The CDR3, as DNA: TGTGCCAGCACGCAAAAACAGGGAAGTGAGCAGTTCTTC. The encoded protein is CASTQKQGSEQFF.

The chain is built from TRBV6-6 and TRBJ2-2; a weak D match, TRBD1 (6 bases). The germline V gene has CDR1 MNHNY and CDR2 SVGAGI (reference sequence). CDR3 length equals 14 residues. Deletions cut 2 bases from V and 7 bases from J, with 11 bases between. CDR3 amino acids: CASSYDRSVGELFF. The CDR3 bases are TGTGCCAGCAGTTACGACAGGTCTGTCGGGGAGCTGTTTTTT.